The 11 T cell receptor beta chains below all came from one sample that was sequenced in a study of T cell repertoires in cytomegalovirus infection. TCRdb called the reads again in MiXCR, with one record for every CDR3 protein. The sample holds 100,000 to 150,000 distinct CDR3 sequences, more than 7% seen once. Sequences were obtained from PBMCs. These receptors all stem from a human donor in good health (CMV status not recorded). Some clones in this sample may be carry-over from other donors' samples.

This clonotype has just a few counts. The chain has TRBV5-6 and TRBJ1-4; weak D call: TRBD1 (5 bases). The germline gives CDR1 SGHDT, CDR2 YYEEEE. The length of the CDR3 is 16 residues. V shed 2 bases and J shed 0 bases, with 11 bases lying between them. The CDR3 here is CASSFRGVATNEKLFF. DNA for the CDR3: TGTGCCAGCAGCTTTCGAGGGGTCGCAACTAATGAAAAACTGTTTTTT.

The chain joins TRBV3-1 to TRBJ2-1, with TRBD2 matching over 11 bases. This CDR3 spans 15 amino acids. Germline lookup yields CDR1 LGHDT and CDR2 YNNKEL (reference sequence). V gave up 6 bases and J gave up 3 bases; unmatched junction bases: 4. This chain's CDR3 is CASSQTSGDYNEQFF. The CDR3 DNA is TGTGCCAGCAGTCAGACTAGCGGGGACTACAATGAGCAGTTCTTC.

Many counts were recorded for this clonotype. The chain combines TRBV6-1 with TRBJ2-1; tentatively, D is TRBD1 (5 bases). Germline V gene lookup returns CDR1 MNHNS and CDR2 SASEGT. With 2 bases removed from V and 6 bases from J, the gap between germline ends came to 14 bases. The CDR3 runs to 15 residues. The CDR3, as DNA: TGTGCCAGCAGTGAACGGCTAGGGGTGGGCAATGAGCAGTTCTTC. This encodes CASSERLGVGNEQFF.

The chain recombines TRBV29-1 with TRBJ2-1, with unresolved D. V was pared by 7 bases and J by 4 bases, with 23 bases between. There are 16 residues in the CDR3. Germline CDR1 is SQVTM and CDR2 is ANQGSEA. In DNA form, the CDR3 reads TGCAGCGCTGCAAATACACCTACCGCCTATTACAATGAGCAGTTCTTC. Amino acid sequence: CSAANTPTAYYNEQFF.

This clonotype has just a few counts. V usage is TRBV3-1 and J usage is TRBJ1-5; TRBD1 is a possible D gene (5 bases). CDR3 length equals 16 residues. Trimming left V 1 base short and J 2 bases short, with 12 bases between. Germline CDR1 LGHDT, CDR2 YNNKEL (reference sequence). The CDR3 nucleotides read TGTGCCAGCAGCCAAGGGGGCGGCGGTGGCAATCAGCCCCAGCATTTT. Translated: CASSQGGGGGNQPQHF.

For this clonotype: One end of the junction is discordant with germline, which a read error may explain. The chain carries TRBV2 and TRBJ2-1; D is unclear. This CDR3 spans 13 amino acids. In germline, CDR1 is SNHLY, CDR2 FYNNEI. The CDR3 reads CASTVGAYNGQFF. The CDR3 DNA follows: TGTGCCAGCACGGTCGGCGCCTACAATGGGCAGTTCTTC.

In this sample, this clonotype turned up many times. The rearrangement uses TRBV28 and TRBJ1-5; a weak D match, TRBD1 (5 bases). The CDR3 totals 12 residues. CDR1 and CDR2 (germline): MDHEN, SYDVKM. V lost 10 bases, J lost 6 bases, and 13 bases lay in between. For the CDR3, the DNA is TGTGCCACCAATCAGGGTTTTCAGCCCCAGCATTTT. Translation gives CATNQGFQPQHF.

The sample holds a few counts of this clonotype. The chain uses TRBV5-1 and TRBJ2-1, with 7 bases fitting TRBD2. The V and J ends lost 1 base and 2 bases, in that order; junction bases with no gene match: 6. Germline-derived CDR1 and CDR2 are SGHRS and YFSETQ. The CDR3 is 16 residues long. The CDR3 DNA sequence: TGCGCCAGCAGCTTGATGGGACTACCTACCTACAATGAGCAGTTCTTC. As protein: CASSLMGLPTYNEQFF.

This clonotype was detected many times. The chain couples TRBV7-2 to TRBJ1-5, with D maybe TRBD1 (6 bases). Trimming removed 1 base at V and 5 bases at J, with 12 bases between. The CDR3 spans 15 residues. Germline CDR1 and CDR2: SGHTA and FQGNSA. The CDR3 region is CASSLEAGEHQPQHF. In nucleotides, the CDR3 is TGTGCCAGCAGCTTAGAGGCAGGGGAACATCAGCCCCAGCATTTT.

CDR3 bases: TGTGCCAGCAGTGAATTACCGGGACAGGGGGCGCGGGAGCAGTTCTTC. Its translation is CASSELPGQGAREQFF. The chain joins TRBV6-4 to TRBJ2-1; 12 bases line up with TRBD1. The germline CDR1 and CDR2 sequences are MRHNA and SNTAGT. The CDR3 loop spans 16 amino acids. The trim removed 3 bases at V and 10 bases at J, leaving 10 bases unmatched.

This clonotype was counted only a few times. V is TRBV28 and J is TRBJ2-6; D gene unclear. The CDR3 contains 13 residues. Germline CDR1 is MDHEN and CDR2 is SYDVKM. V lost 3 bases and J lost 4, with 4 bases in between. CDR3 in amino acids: CASSLEGANVLTF. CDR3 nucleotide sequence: TGTGCCAGCAGTTTGGAGGGGGCCAACGTCCTGACTTTC.